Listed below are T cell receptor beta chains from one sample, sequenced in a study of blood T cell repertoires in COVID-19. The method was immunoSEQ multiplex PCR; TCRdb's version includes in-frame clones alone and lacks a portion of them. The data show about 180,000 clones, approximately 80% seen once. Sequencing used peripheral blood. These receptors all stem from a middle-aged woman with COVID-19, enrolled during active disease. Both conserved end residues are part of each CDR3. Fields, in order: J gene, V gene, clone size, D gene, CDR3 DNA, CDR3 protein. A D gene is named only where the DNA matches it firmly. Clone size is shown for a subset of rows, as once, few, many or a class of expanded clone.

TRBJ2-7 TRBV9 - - TGTGCCAGCAGCCACGAAGGGGGCGGGAACTACGAGCAGTACTTC CASSHEGGGNYEQYF
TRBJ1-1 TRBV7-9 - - TGTGCCAGCCCCCTAAAACCCCAGCGCACTGAAGCTTTCTTT CASPLKPQRTEAFF
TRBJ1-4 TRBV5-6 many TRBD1 TGTGCCAGCAGCCCCCCGGGACAGGGAGGCGTTAATGAAAAACTGTTTTTT CASSPPGQGGVNEKLFF
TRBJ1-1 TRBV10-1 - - TGCGCCAGCAGTGAGGGGACATTGGCAGCTTTCTTT CASSEGTLAAFF
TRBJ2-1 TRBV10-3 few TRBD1 TGTGCCACGGGGGGACAGGGACAGAATGAGCAGTTCTTC CATGGQGQNEQFF
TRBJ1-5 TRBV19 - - TGTGCCAGTATTCGGGACGGGGGTAGCAATCAGCCCCAGCATTTT CASIRDGGSNQPQHF
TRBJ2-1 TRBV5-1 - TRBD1 TGCGCCAGCAGCCTCGACAGGGCGAATGAGCAGTTCTTC CASSLDRANEQFF
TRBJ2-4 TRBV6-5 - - TGTGCCAGCAGTTCCCTTACAGAAGCCAAAAACATTCAGTACTTC CASSSLTEAKNIQYF
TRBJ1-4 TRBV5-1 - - TGCGCCAGCAGACTGACAGGAGCCGCAACTAATGAAAAACTGTTTTTT CASRLTGAATNEKLFF
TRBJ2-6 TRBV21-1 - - TGTGCCAGCAGCCCAATCCTGCGTTTGGGGGCCAACGTCCTGACTTTC CASSPILRLGANVLTF
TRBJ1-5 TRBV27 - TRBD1 TGTGCCAGCAGTCCGCGGACAGGAAGCAATCAGCCCCAGCATTTT CASSPRTGSNQPQHF
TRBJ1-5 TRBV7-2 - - TGTGCCAGCAGCTCCAGGGTGAGCAATCAGCCCCAGCATTTT CASSSRVSNQPQHF
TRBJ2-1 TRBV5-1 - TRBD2 TGCGCCAGCAGCTTTCTAACCCCTAGCGGATTCTACAATGAGCAGTTCTTC CASSFLTPSGFYNEQFF
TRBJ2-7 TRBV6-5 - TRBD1 TGTGCCAGTCGGACAGGGGTAAGCGAGCAGTACTTC CASRTGVSEQYF
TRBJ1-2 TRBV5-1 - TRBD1 TGCGCCAGCAGCTTGGTTACAGGGGGCCTCTCCACCTTC CASSLVTGGLSTF
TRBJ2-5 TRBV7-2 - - TGTGCCAGCAGGGCCTGGGGCGGATCGTACCAAGAGACCCAGTACTTC CASRAWGGSYQETQYF
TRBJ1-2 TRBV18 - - TGTGCCAGCTCACCACAAACAGGAGTATATGGCTACACCTTC CASSPQTGVYGYTF
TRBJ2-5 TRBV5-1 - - TGCGCCAGCAGCTTGGGCGGGGTCCGAGAGACCCAGTACTTC CASSLGGVRETQYF
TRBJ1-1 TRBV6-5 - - TGTGCCAGCAGTTACCCGGTCCTCGGGAACACTGAAGCTTTCTTT CASSYPVLGNTEAFF
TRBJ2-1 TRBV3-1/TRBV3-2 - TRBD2 TGTGCCAGCAGGGGTACTAGCGGGGATTACAATGAGCAGTTCTTC CASRGTSGDYNEQFF
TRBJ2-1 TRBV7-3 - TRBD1 TGTGCCAGCAGCTTAGGGGGACAGGTCAGCAATGAGCAGTTCTTC CASSLGGQVSNEQFF
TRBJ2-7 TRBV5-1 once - TGCGCCAGCAGCTTGGGGGGCGTGCGGGGAGGCGAGCAGTACTTC CASSLGGVRGGEQYF
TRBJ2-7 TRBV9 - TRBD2 TGTGCCAGCAGCCTCCGAGCGGGAGCCGACGAGCAGTACTTC CASSLRAGADEQYF
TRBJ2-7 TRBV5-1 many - TGCGCCAGCAGAGACAGACAAGACTACGAGCAGTACTTC CASRDRQDYEQYF
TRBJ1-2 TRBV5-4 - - TGTGCCAGCAGCCTTCTAGGTTCCGCCTATGGCTACACCTTC CASSLLGSAYGYTF
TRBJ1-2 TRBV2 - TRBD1 TGTGCCAGCGGGACAGCATATGGCTACACCTTC CASGTAYGYTF
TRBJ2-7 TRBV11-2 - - TGTGCCAGCAGCCCTCAGACAGCTACAAGCTACGAGCAGTACTTC CASSPQTATSYEQYF
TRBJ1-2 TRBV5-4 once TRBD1 TGTGCCAGCAGCGTGCAGGGGGCTGGTGGCTACACCTTC CASSVQGAGGYTF
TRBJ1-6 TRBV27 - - TGTGCCAGCAGTTCCGCCAGTAATTCACCCCTCCACTTT CASSSASNSPLHF
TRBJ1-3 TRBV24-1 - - TGTGCCACCACTCGAGTTGGAAACACCATATATTTT CATTRVGNTIYF
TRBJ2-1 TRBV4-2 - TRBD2 TGTGCCAGCAGCCAATCCGATGGGCGGGGGGTTTTCGATGAGCAGTTCTTC CASSQSDGRGVFDEQFF
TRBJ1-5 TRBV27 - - TGTGCCAGCAGTCTGGACACTTATAGCAATCAGTCCCAGCATTTT CASSLDTYSNQSQHF
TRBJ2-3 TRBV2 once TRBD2 TGTGCCAGCCCCCTTGTCCGGGGGGGACCAGATACGCAGTATTTT CASPLVRGGPDTQYF
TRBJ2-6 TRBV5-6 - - TGTGCCAGCAGTTTAGACTCTGGGGCCAACGTCCTGACTTTC CASSLDSGANVLTF
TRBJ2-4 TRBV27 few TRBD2 TGTGCCAGCAGTTTACGGCGAGCGGGGGGGCCACGGGAAAACATTCAGTACTTC CASSLRRAGGPRENIQYF